This entry lists 13 T cell receptor beta chains sequenced from one sample in a study of regulatory T cells in long-lasting Graves disease. This sample's time point: persistent/refractory GD, antithyroid drugs over 5 years with positive TRAb. With RNA extracted from PBMCs as input, the TCR library was made. With iRepertoire HTBI primers and Arm-PCR of CDR3 regions, TCR beta libraries were built. Each CDR3 protein gets one entry after TCRdb re-called the multiplex PCR reads with MiXCR. The sample shows about half a million distinct CDR3 sequences, 20% to 25% of them seen only once. The material sequenced was peripheral blood mononuclear cells (PBMCs), taken when the disease was refractory, from a patient treated with antithyroid drugs. The receptors derive from a female donor with Graves disease.

This clonotype was recorded once. The rearrangement links TRBV27 to TRBJ2-2; TRBD1 matches at 8 bases. CDR3 size: 13 residues. The V segment lost 8 bases and the J segment 1 base; nucleotides outside the gene matches: 0. Germline lookup yields CDR1 MNHEY and CDR2 SMNVEV (reference sequence). In DNA form, the CDR3 reads TGTGCCAGCGGACAGGGGAACACCGGGGAGCTGTTTTTT. It is translated as CASGQGNTGELFF.

The V and J genes are TRBV7-2 and TRBJ2-2; 11 positions agree with TRBD2. This CDR3 is 21 amino acids long. Trimming at V came to 3 bases and at J to 4 bases, leaving 19 bases not matched to a gene. CDR1 and CDR2 from the germline V gene are SGHTA and FQGNSA. CDR3 loop: CASSFRFPLISGGVGTGELFF. The DNA for the CDR3 is TGTGCCAGCAGCTTTAGATTCCCCCTGATTAGCGGGGGGGTTGGCACCGGGGAGCTGTTTTTT.

The gene calls are TRBV7-9 and TRBJ1-1, with no clear D. Trimming pared 3 bases from V and 5 bases from J, leaving 16 bases between. Looked up from germline, CDR1 is SEHNR and CDR2 is FQNEAQ (reference sequence). The length of the CDR3 is 15 residues. DNA of the CDR3: TGTGCCAGCAGCTTTTGGTCCAAGGGAGGTACTGAAGCTTTCTTT. Its translation: CASSFWSKGGTEAFF.

This clonotype was detected once. A read error may explain this, as a much larger clone is one base away. The chain carries TRBV28 and TRBJ1-4, with D possibly being TRBD1 (6 bases). The CDR3 consists of 15 residues. V was shortened by 6 bases and J by 7 bases, with 18 bases between the two germline ends. Looked up from germline, CDR1 is MDHEN and CDR2 is SYDVKM. CDR3 amino acids: CASRYKTGGREKLFF. In DNA, the CDR3 is TGTGCCAGCAGGTATAAGACAGGTGGACGTGAAAAACTGTTTTTT. The complete variable domain, with remaining parts taken from reference TRBV28 and TRBJ1-4, reads DVKVTQSSRYLVKRTGEKVFLECVQDMDHENMFWYRQDPGLGLRLIYFSYDVKMKEKGDIPEGYSVSREKKERFSLILESASTNQTSMYLCASRYKTGGREKLFFGSGTQLSVL.

This clonotype was seen at least ten times. V is TRBV19 and J is TRBJ1-1; maybe TRBD1 (6 bases). The CDR3 totals 11 residues. CDR1 is LNHDA and CDR2 is SQIVND in the germline V gene (reference sequence). Trimming took 7 bases from V and 12 from J, leaving 15 bases between them. In DNA, the CDR3 is TGTGCCAGTACTAACAGGGCGGTGACTTTCTTT. Translation: CASTNRAVTFF.

There are a few counts of this clonotype. The chain links TRBV13 to TRBJ2-3, with D possibly being TRBD2 (5 bases). The CDR3 runs 12 residues. Trimming removed 3 bases at V and 5 bases at J, with 6 bases between. Germline V gene lookup returns CDR1 PRHDT and CDR2 FYEKMQ (reference sequence). CDR3 protein: CASSFEGDTQYF. CDR3 nucleotide sequence: TGTGCCAGCAGCTTCGAGGGAGATACGCAGTATTTT.

The chain has TRBV15 and TRBJ2-7; weak D call: TRBD2 (6 bases). CDR3 length: 15 amino acids. Germline CDR1 is LNHNV and CDR2 is YYDKDF (reference sequence). V gave up 0 bases and J gave up 4 bases, with 13 bases separating them. The CDR3 sequence: CATSRDKLASYEQYF. The CDR3 DNA sequence: TGTGCCACCAGCAGAGATAAGCTAGCGTCATACGAGCAGTACTTC.

Points on this clonotype: This may be a read error: a much more frequent sequence differs by one nucleotide. The chain links TRBV7-9 to TRBJ2-7, with D possibly being TRBD2 (6 bases). The CDR3 sequence is 15 residues long. Trimming left V 5 bases short and J 2 bases short, with 16 bases between. Germline lookup yields CDR1 SEHNR and CDR2 FQNEAQ (reference sequence). The CDR3 loop reads CASSPGRRSAYEQYF. In DNA form, the CDR3 reads TGTGCCAGCAGCCCGGGGAGGCGTTCCGCCTACGAGCAGTACTTC.

V and J are TRBV27 and TRBJ2-5; D might be TRBD1 (6 bases). Trimming took off 5 bases at V and 0 bases at J, with 16 bases between the two ends. The CDR3 covers 16 residues. CDR1 MNHEY and CDR2 SMNVEV come from the germline V gene (reference sequence). The CDR3 sequence is CASSPTFWDNQETQYF. As DNA, the CDR3 is TGTGCCAGCAGTCCCACATTCTGGGACAACCAAGAGACCCAGTACTTC.

V usage is TRBV28 and J usage is TRBJ1-1, with D uncertain. Germline CDR1 MDHEN, CDR2 SYDVKM. The CDR3 consists of 14 residues. V gave up 6 bases and J gave up 3 bases, with 14 bases separating them. DNA of the CDR3: TGTGCCAGCAGGGGTCCGCGGAGACACACTGAAGCTTTCTTT. This encodes CASRGPRRHTEAFF.

V usage is TRBV7-8 and J usage is TRBJ2-2, with unresolved D. Germline CDR1 SGHVS, CDR2 FQNEAQ. The V end lost 5 bases, the J end lost 6 bases, and 19 bases lay between the germline ends. The CDR3 has 16 residues. As DNA, the CDR3 is TGTGCCAGCAGCACGACGGAAGCGTGGAAGGCCGGGGAGCTGTTTTTT. It translates to CASSTTEAWKAGELFF.

This clonotype was observed at least ten times. The chain carries TRBV27 and TRBJ2-7, with D possibly matching TRBD2 (5 bases). The germline V gene has CDR1 MNHEY and CDR2 SMNVEV (reference sequence). V was pared by 3 bases and J by 1 base, with 10 bases between. The CDR3 consists of 14 residues. CDR3 protein: CASSLRRTSYEQYF. CDR3 nucleotides: TGTGCCAGCAGTTTGAGGCGGACTTCCTACGAGCAGTACTTC.

For this clonotype: A much bigger clone sits one base away, suggesting this may be a read error. The V gene is TRBV25-1, the J gene TRBJ2-2; the D call may be TRBD1 or TRBD2 (5 bases each). Germline CDR1 and CDR2: MGHDK and SYGVNS. CDR3 length equals 15 residues. CDR3 nucleotides: TGTGCCAGCAGTGAGACCGGGACGAACCCCGGGGAGCTGTTTTTT. It translates to CASSETGTNPGELFF.